Below are 24 T cell receptor beta chains sequenced from a single sample in a study of blood T cell repertoires in COVID-19. TCRdb's copy holds only in-frame clones and misses some; the assay was immunoSEQ multiplex PCR. This table holds 150,000 to 200,000 clones, around 85% found once. Sequencing was carried out using peripheral blood. These receptors all stem from a person aged 70 to 85 with COVID-19, enrolled during active disease.

J is TRBJ2-1 and V is TRBV3-1 (or the pseudogene TRBV3-2), with TRBD2 identical over 9 bases. Germline V gene data show CDR1 as LGHDT and CDR2 as YNNKEL (reference sequence). V dropped 1 base and J dropped 3; count of bases not matched to a gene: 7. This CDR3 spans 17 amino acids. As DNA, the CDR3 is TGTGCCAGCAGCCAAGGCAGCGGGAGGAATTTCTACAATGAGCAGTTCTTC. Protein product: CASSQGSGRNFYNEQFF.

V and J are TRBV19 and TRBJ2-1; TRBD1 agrees at 11 bases. V gave up 6 bases and J gave up 0 bases; unmatched junction bases: 7. CDR1 is LNHDA, CDR2 SQIVND, per germline (reference sequence). The CDR3 runs to 17 residues. The CDR3 spells CASRGQGARSSYNEQFF. The CDR3 nucleotides read TGTGCCAGTAGAGGACAGGGGGCCCGGAGCTCCTACAATGAGCAGTTCTTC.

This clone was recorded only once. J is TRBJ2-1 and V is TRBV7-7; D is possibly TRBD2 (5 bases). V was cut by 2 bases and J by 9 bases, with 8 bases left in between. The CDR3 contains 12 residues. Germline-derived CDR1 and CDR2 are SSHAT and FNYEAQ (reference sequence). The CDR3 protein is CASSLRDPEQFF. The CDR3 DNA reads as TGTGCCAGCAGCTTACGGGATCCTGAGCAGTTCTTC.

The chain links TRBV15 to TRBJ1-5; tentatively, D is TRBD1 (6 bases). The CDR3 contains 15 residues. Germline-derived CDR1 and CDR2 are LNHNV and YYDKDF (reference sequence). Trimming removed 0 bases at V and 1 base at J, with 7 bases between. DNA of the CDR3: TGTGCCACCAGCAGAGACACAGGGAGCAATCAGCCCCAGCATTTT. Translated: CATSRDTGSNQPQHF.

The rearrangement joins TRBV5-1 to TRBJ2-7; D possibly corresponds to TRBD2 (6 bases). CDR1 is SGHRS and CDR2 is YFSETQ in the germline V gene. CDR3 size: 15 residues. The V and J ends lost 7 bases and 0 bases respectively, with 17 bases between them. In nucleotides, the CDR3 is TGCGCCAGCTCCCTAGAGGCGGGGCACTCCTACGAGCAGTACTTC. Translating gives CASSLEAGHSYEQYF. The full variable domain, its missing parts supplied by reference TRBV5-1 and TRBJ2-7, is KAGVTQTPRYLIKTRGQQVTLSCSPISGHRSVSWYQQTPGQGLQFLFEYFSETQRNKGNFPGRFSGRQFSNSRSEMNVSTLELGDSALYLCASSLEAGHSYEQYFGPGTRLTVT.

The rearrangement joins TRBV7-6 to TRBJ2-5, with a weak D call TRBD2 (6 bases). This CDR3 has 14 amino acids. Trimming took 4 bases from V and 4 from J, leaving 13 bases between them. Germline CDR1 reads SGHVS; CDR2 reads FNYEAQ. CDR3 loop: CASSYGTEGETQYF. CDR3 coding DNA: TGTGCCAGCAGCTACGGGACGGAGGGAGAGACCCAGTACTTC. Supplemented by reference TRBV7-6 and TRBJ2-5, the full variable domain reads GAGVSQSPRYKVTKRGQDVALRCDPISGHVSLYWYRQALGQGPEFLTYFNYEAQQDKSGLPNDRFSAERPEGSISTLTIQRTEQRDSAMYRCASSYGTEGETQYFGPGTRLLVL.

The chain joins TRBV7-2 to TRBJ1-5; no firm D call. Germline CDR1 is SGHTA and CDR2 is FQGNSA. The CDR3 has 16 amino acids. Trimming cost V 1 base and J 2 bases, with 12 bases left between them. Here the CDR3 reads CASSLESVRGNQPQHF. CDR3 in DNA: TGTGCCAGCAGCTTAGAGTCAGTGCGGGGCAATCAGCCCCAGCATTTT.

V and J are TRBV7-2 and TRBJ1-2; 8 positions agree with TRBD1. The CDR3 contains 13 residues. The germline V gene encodes CDR1 SGHTA and CDR2 FQGNSA. Trimming removed 1 base from V and 10 bases from J; junction bases left unmatched: 5. CDR3 DNA sequence: TGTGCCAGCAGCTTAGGACAGGGGATAGACTACACCTTC. Amino acids: CASSLGQGIDYTF.

V usage is TRBV7-9 and J usage is TRBJ2-7, with D possibly being TRBD2 (6 bases). The ends were cut back, 2 bases at V and 6 bases at J, with 11 bases in the middle. Germline CDR1 reads SEHNR; CDR2 reads FQNEAQ (reference sequence). The CDR3 contains 13 residues. In DNA, the CDR3 is TGTGCCAGCAGCTTATCCCTGGGAGGCGAGCAGTACTTC. The encoded protein is CASSLSLGGEQYF.

The rearrangement uses TRBV4-3 and TRBJ2-1; D is undetermined. The V and J ends lost 0 bases and 0 bases respectively, with 6 bases between them. CDR1 is LGHNA and CDR2 is YSLEER in the germline V gene. The CDR3 runs to 15 residues. The CDR3 nucleotides read TGCGCCAGCAGCCAAGAGGAGAGCTCCTACAATGAGCAGTTCTTC. Translation gives CASSQEESSYNEQFF.

The chain employs TRBV7-7 and TRBJ2-5; a possible D gene is TRBD1 (6 bases). Germline V gene sequence: CDR1 SSHAT, CDR2 FNYEAQ (reference sequence). V was shortened by 5 bases and J by 1 base, with 14 bases between the two germline ends. The CDR3 covers 15 residues. In DNA form, the CDR3 reads TGTGCCAGCAGCGCACAGGGACGGACCCAAGAGACCCAGTACTTC. Translating it yields CASSAQGRTQETQYF.

This clone showed up just once. The chain has TRBV7-2 and TRBJ1-1, with TRBD1 identical over 7 bases. The CDR3 has 13 amino acids. From germline, CDR1 is SGHTA and CDR2 FQGNSA. The junction had 4 bases not matched to a gene; V was cut back by 1 base and J by 8 bases. The CDR3 here is CASSLVGGREAFF. CDR3 coding DNA: TGTGCCAGCAGCTTAGTAGGGGGCAGGGAAGCTTTCTTT.

The chain combines TRBV27 with TRBJ1-4; D might be TRBD1 (5 bases). This CDR3 region has 19 residues. V gave up 5 bases and J gave up 5 bases, with 27 bases separating them. The germline V gene has CDR1 MNHEY and CDR2 SMNVEV (reference sequence). Here the CDR3 reads CASSIMGSGDPHNNEKLFF. The CDR3 DNA reads as TGTGCCAGCAGTATTATGGGCAGCGGGGACCCCCACAACAATGAAAAACTGTTTTTT.

The chain joins TRBV9 to TRBJ1-4; possible D gene TRBD1, 5 bases. Trimming removed 4 bases from V and 3 bases from J, with 13 bases in between. This CDR3 is built from 15 residues. Germline V CDR1 and CDR2: SGDLS, YYNGEE. This CDR3 reads CASSSRATANEKLFF. The CDR3, as DNA: TGTGCCAGCAGCTCCAGGGCTACGGCTAATGAAAAACTGTTTTTT.

The rearrangement uses TRBV28 and TRBJ2-5; 10 bases fit TRBD1. Germline CDR1 and CDR2: MDHEN and SYDVKM. V lost 5 bases and J lost 1; bases outside the gene matches: 7. The CDR3 runs 16 residues. The CDR3 region has the DNA TGTGCCAGCAGTAAAGCCGGGACAGGGGCCCAAGAGACCCAGTACTTC. Translation: CASSKAGTGAQETQYF.

The CDR3 bases are TGTGCCAGCTCGGGGGGTGGCGAGCAGTACTTC. Its protein is CASSGGGEQYF. The rearrangement joins TRBV12-3 or TRBV12-4 to TRBJ2-7; TRBD2 matches at 7 bases. Trimming at V came to 8 bases and at J to 6 bases, leaving 4 bases not matched to a gene. The CDR3 sequence is 11 residues long.

The V and J genes are TRBV5-4 and TRBJ1-1; TRBD1 aligns across 11 bases. Germline V gives CDR1 SGHNT, CDR2 YYREEE (reference sequence). The J segment lost 10 bases and the V segment lost 4 bases, leaving 3 bases of the junction unmatched. CDR3 length: 12 residues. CDR3 nucleotide sequence: TGTGCCAGCAGCCCCGGGACAGGGGGAGCTTTCTTT. Translated, it gives CASSPGTGGAFF.

The chain uses TRBV28 and TRBJ1-1; no definite D call. This CDR3 region has 13 residues. Germline-derived CDR1 and CDR2 are MDHEN and SYDVKM. V was cut by 11 bases and J by 3 bases, with 16 bases left in between. CDR3 nucleotide sequence: TGTGCCTCAGCGATAGGTGGCGACACTGAAGCTTTCTTT. Amino acids: CASAIGGDTEAFF.

The V and J genes are TRBV7-9 and TRBJ2-1; possibly TRBD2 for D (5 bases). The germline V and J ends were trimmed by 8 bases and 0 bases, with 17 bases remaining between them. Germline CDR1 and CDR2: SEHNR and FQNEAQ (reference sequence). The CDR3 length is 16 residues. CDR3 loop: CASRGAGGYSYNEQFF. The CDR3, as DNA: TGTGCCAGCCGTGGCGCGGGCGGCTACTCCTACAATGAGCAGTTCTTC.

This chain connects TRBV11-2 to TRBJ2-1; TRBD2 matches 9 bases. This CDR3 comprises 15 residues. Germline CDR1 and CDR2: SGHAT and FQNNGV. After removal of 5 bases from V and 6 bases from J, the junction contained 8 bases not matched to a gene. Written as DNA, the CDR3 is TGTGCCAGCAGCCCCCAACGGACTAGCGCCAATGAGCAGTTCTTC. Protein product: CASSPQRTSANEQFF.

Sample share makes this clone medium-sized. V usage is TRBV5-6 and J usage is TRBJ2-7; 7 bases are shared with TRBD1. Trimming took 2 bases from V and 5 from J; bases not matched to a gene: 13. Germline V gene lookup returns CDR1 SGHDT and CDR2 YYEEEE. This CDR3 contains 16 residues. CDR3 residues: CASSFHRQGPSDEQYF. The CDR3 DNA is TGTGCCAGCAGCTTCCACCGACAGGGCCCATCTGACGAGCAGTACTTC.

This chain's CDR3 is CASSEGLGGYGYTF. CDR3 DNA sequence: TGTGCCAGCAGCGAGGGACTTGGTGGCTATGGCTACACCTTC. V gene TRBV9 combines with J gene TRBJ1-2; weak D call: TRBD1 (5 bases). Germline V gives CDR1 SGDLS, CDR2 YYNGEE. Trimming left V 3 bases short and J 4 bases short, with 13 bases between. The CDR3 is 14 amino acids.

In DNA form, the CDR3 reads TGTGCCAGCAGGCGGGACAGTTTTGCCGGGGAGCTGTTTTTT. It yields the protein CASRRDSFAGELFF. The chain is built from TRBV19 and TRBJ2-2, with a possible D match to TRBD1 (7 bases). CDR1 and CDR2 (germline): LNHDA, SQIVND (reference sequence). The V and J ends lost 9 bases and 6 bases respectively, with 17 bases between them. The CDR3 is 14 amino acids.

The chain employs TRBV9 and TRBJ1-6; no definite D call. Per germline, CDR1 SGDLS and CDR2 YYNGEE. The CDR3 length is 15 residues. V was trimmed by 4 bases and J by 0 bases, leaving 8 bases between them. The CDR3 DNA sequence: TGTGCCAGCAGCTCGGAGAGCTCCTATAATTCACCCCTCCACTTT. This sequence encodes CASSSESSYNSPLHF.